Below, 22 T cell receptor beta chains from the same sample are listed, as sequenced in a study of T cells after yellow fever vaccination (dated by TCRdb to the late 2010s). The library was generated by 5' RACE. Sequencing took place on an Illumina HiSeq 2500. TCRdb redid the processing of the public reads, applying fastp at Q25 and MiXCR, and retained in-frame beta chains. Each entry is one CDR3 protein sequence, shown with its most common DNA and genes. In all, the sample holds under 600,000 distinct CDR3 sequences, and approximately 15% of those were seen once. Jointly, the top ten make up over 12% of the sample. This sample's treatment or condition label indicates: live attenuated yellow fever vaccine strain. The sequencing here drew on PBMCs, taken on the day of the yellow fever booster vaccination. The receptors were gathered from a man aged 30 to 39 who received the YFV17D yellow fever vaccine.

This clonotype came up a few times. The chain couples TRBV5-1 to TRBJ2-2; D is uncertain. This CDR3 comprises 14 residues. Per germline, CDR1 SGHRS and CDR2 YFSETQ. Trimming cost V 0 bases and J 6 bases, with 9 bases left between them. CDR3 sequence: CASSLEGPSGELFF. In DNA, the CDR3 is TGCGCCAGCAGCTTGGAAGGTCCTTCCGGGGAGCTGTTTTTT.

This clonotype showed up just a few times. The rearrangement links TRBV12-3 or TRBV12-4 to TRBJ2-7; TRBD2 is a possible D gene (5 bases). V lost 6 bases, J lost 3 bases, and 12 bases lay in between. The CDR3 runs to 13 residues. CDR3 sequence reads: CASSPRRYYEQYF. For the CDR3, the DNA is TGTGCCAGCAGCCCTAGGAGGTACTACGAGCAGTACTTC.

This chain links TRBV28 with TRBJ2-1; the match to TRBD2 covers 9 bases. Germline trimming cut 1 base from V and 7 bases from J; bases unmatched to any gene: 11. This CDR3 is built from 17 residues. Germline CDR1 is MDHEN and CDR2 is SYDVKM. The CDR3 protein is CASSLSGGRASWNEQFF. CDR3 sequence (DNA): TGTGCCAGCAGTTTATCTGGCGGGAGGGCCTCTTGGAATGAGCAGTTCTTC.

This clonotype was detected only a few times. The chain couples TRBV6-4 to TRBJ2-3; D is unresolved. V shed 5 bases and J shed 0 bases, with 12 bases lying between them. In germline, CDR1 is MRHNA, CDR2 SNTAGT. The CDR3 is made up of 15 amino acids. The CDR3 sequence: CASSRLASSTDTQYF. For the CDR3, the DNA is TGTGCCAGCAGTAGACTGGCTTCTAGCACAGATACGCAGTATTTT.

This clonotype appeared a few times. The chain uses TRBV20-1 and TRBJ2-7; 8 nucleotides match TRBD2. V lost 5 bases, J lost 7 bases, and 10 bases stayed unmatched. This CDR3 comprises 13 residues. The germline CDR1 and CDR2 sequences are DFQATT and SNEGSKA (reference sequence). The CDR3 DNA follows: TGCAGTGCTTCCACTAGCGGAACTTGGGAGCAGTACTTC. Translating it yields CSASTSGTWEQYF.

DNA of the CDR3: TGTGCCAGCAGTTTATCGAACGGTTACGCCTACGAGCAGTACTTC. Translation gives CASSLSNGYAYEQYF. The rearrangement uses TRBV27 and TRBJ2-7; D not resolved. Per germline, CDR1 MNHEY and CDR2 SMNVEV (reference sequence). The CDR3 runs 15 residues. V was pared by 0 bases and J by 2 bases, with 11 bases between.

The J gene is TRBJ1-1, the V gene TRBV7-2; 7 nucleotides match TRBD1. This CDR3 is 14 amino acids long. Germline CDR1 reads SGHTA; CDR2 reads FQGNSA. The trim removed 5 bases at V and 3 bases at J, leaving 6 bases unmatched. The CDR3 DNA sequence: TGTGCCAGCAGCCGACAGGGAGCGGACACTGAAGCTTTCTTT. As protein: CASSRQGADTEAFF.

This chain links TRBV19 with TRBJ2-5; 7 nucleotides agree with TRBD1. The CDR3 is made up of 13 amino acids. V gave up 7 bases and J gave up 2 bases; unmatched junction bases: 4. Per germline, CDR1 LNHDA and CDR2 SQIVND (reference sequence). In nucleotides, the CDR3 is TGTGCCAGTACCCCGGGACAGCAAGAGACCCAGTACTTC. Its translation is CASTPGQQETQYF.

V usage is TRBV6-2 or TRBV6-3 and J usage is TRBJ2-7; D is unclear. The CDR3 has 14 amino acids. V was shortened by 2 bases and J by 3 bases, with 11 bases between the two germline ends. Per the germline V gene, CDR1 is MNHEY and CDR2 is SVGEGT. This CDR3 is CASSYAGPSYEQYF. In DNA, the CDR3 is TGTGCCAGCAGTTACGCAGGTCCGAGCTACGAGCAGTACTTC.

This clonotype was counted between two and nine times. This chain connects TRBV2 to TRBJ2-1, with D perhaps matching TRBD1 or TRBD2 (5 bases each). V lost 4 bases, J lost 4 bases, and 14 bases lay in between. Germline assignment: CDR1 SNHLY and CDR2 FYNNEI. The CDR3 consists of 15 residues. In nucleotides, the CDR3 is TGTGCCAGCAGTGGTGGGGGTAGTACATACAATGAGCAGTTCTTC. As protein: CASSGGGSTYNEQFF.

This clonotype has at least ten counts. The chain is built from TRBV18 and TRBJ2-7; D remains unclear. Trimming pared 6 bases from V and 0 bases from J, leaving 15 bases between. The CDR3 consists of 15 residues. Germline loops: CDR1 KGHSH, CDR2 LQKENI. The CDR3 is CASSSKDESSYEQYF. CDR3 bases: TGTGCCAGCTCTTCCAAGGACGAAAGCTCCTACGAGCAGTACTTC.

The rearrangement uses TRBV20-1 and TRBJ2-5; 13 positions agree with TRBD2. Germline V gene data show CDR1 as DFQATT and CDR2 as SNEGSKA (reference sequence). The CDR3 has 17 amino acids. The V gene end was trimmed by 0 bases and the J gene end by 5 bases; junction bases not matched to a gene: 9. The CDR3 region has the DNA TGCAGTGCTAGAGATGTACTAGCGGGAGGGATGGTGGAGACCCAGTACTTC. Residues: CSARDVLAGGMVETQYF.

This clonotype appeared a few times. This sequence joins TRBV15 and TRBJ1-6; D is perhaps TRBD1 (5 bases). Per germline, CDR1 LNHNV and CDR2 YYDKDF (reference sequence). The CDR3 extends over 15 amino acids. The germline V and J ends were trimmed by 5 bases and 10 bases, with 18 bases remaining between them. CDR3 residues: CATSFYSREGSPLHF. The CDR3 DNA reads TGTGCCACCAGCTTCTACAGCAGGGAGGGATCACCCCTCCACTTT.

The chain is built from TRBV28 and TRBJ2-3; possible D gene TRBD2, 5 bases. This CDR3 is 15 amino acids long. V was pared by 2 bases and J by 2 bases, with 11 bases between. CDR1 is MDHEN, CDR2 SYDVKM, per germline. The CDR3 is CASSLPERYTDTQYF. In nucleotides, the CDR3 is TGTGCCAGCAGTTTACCGGAGCGGTACACAGATACGCAGTATTTT.

This clonotype showed up just a few times. The chain uses TRBV11-2 and TRBJ2-7; TRBD2 matches at 8 bases. J was trimmed by 2 bases and V by 5 bases; bases with no gene match: 11. The CDR3 has 16 residues. From germline, CDR1 is SGHAT and CDR2 FQNNGV. CDR3: CASSPFTGGAAYEQYF. The CDR3 bases are TGTGCCAGCAGCCCGTTCACGGGGGGGGCAGCCTACGAGCAGTACTTC.

The J gene is TRBJ2-2, the V gene TRBV28, with unresolved D. V lost 6 bases to trimming and J lost 6 bases, with 11 bases between them. This CDR3 spans 13 amino acids. Germline V gene data show CDR1 as MDHEN and CDR2 as SYDVKM. CDR3 bases: TGTGCCAGCAGCTACCCCGGGCCCGGGGAGCTGTTTTTT. Protein sequence: CASSYPGPGELFF. Full variable domain (missing parts from reference TRBV28 and TRBJ2-2): DVKVTQSSRYLVKRTGEKVFLECVQDMDHENMFWYRQDPGLGLRLIYFSYDVKMKEKGDIPEGYSVSREKKERFSLILESASTNQTSMYLCASSYPGPGELFFGEGSRLTVL.

This clonotype was recorded a few times. The gene calls are TRBV7-2 and TRBJ2-3; 12 bases align to TRBD2. CDR1 and CDR2 (germline): SGHTA, FQGNSA. The CDR3 consists of 16 residues. The V and J ends lost 5 bases and 2 bases, in that order; junction bases with no gene match: 5. In nucleotides, the CDR3 is TGTGCCAGCAGCCCACTAGCGGGAGGCCTCACAGATACGCAGTATTTT. It is translated as CASSPLAGGLTDTQYF.

This clonotype appeared a few times. This rearrangement joins TRBV11-2 to TRBJ1-6; tentative D call: TRBD1 (5 bases). Germline V lookup: CDR1 SGHAT, CDR2 FQNNGV. The CDR3 is made up of 16 amino acids. The V and J ends lost 3 bases and 0 bases respectively, with 9 bases between them. The CDR3 loop reads CASSFTTVSYNSPLHF. The DNA of the CDR3 is TGTGCCAGCAGCTTCACGACAGTCTCCTATAATTCACCCCTCCACTTT.

The chain carries TRBV29-1 and TRBJ2-1; perhaps TRBD2 as D (6 bases). This CDR3 is built from 13 residues. Per the germline V gene, CDR1 is SQVTM and CDR2 is ANQGSEA. V dropped 4 bases and J dropped 8 bases, with 15 bases sitting between them. The CDR3 spells CSVVSGRFDEQFF. For the CDR3, the DNA is TGCAGCGTTGTTAGCGGTCGGTTTGATGAGCAGTTCTTC.

In its sample, this clonotype was seen a few times. The J gene is TRBJ2-7, the V gene TRBV28, with TRBD2 matching over 7 bases. Germline V lookup: CDR1 MDHEN, CDR2 SYDVKM. Trimming removed 5 bases from V and 2 bases from J; junction bases left unmatched: 9. The CDR3 spans 15 residues. CDR3 region: CASSRSGGGAYEQYF. The CDR3 nucleotides are TGTGCCAGCAGTCGTTCGGGGGGTGGGGCCTACGAGCAGTACTTC.

This clonotype appeared a few times. This chain connects TRBV12-5 to TRBJ2-2; D is uncertain. The ends were cut back, 7 bases at V and 0 bases at J, with 18 bases in the middle. Germline CDR1 is LGHNT and CDR2 is FRNRAP. The CDR3 contains 17 residues. Here the CDR3 reads CASDRASTASNTGELFF. The CDR3 nucleotides read TGTGCTAGTGACAGAGCCTCTACCGCCTCGAACACCGGGGAGCTGTTTTTT.

This clonotype showed up just a few times. V is TRBV3-1 and J is TRBJ1-2, with 11 bases matching TRBD1. Losses at the gene ends were 5 bases for V and 4 bases for J; bases not matched to a gene: 6. Germline values: CDR1 LGHDT, CDR2 YNNKEL (reference sequence). This CDR3 is 15 amino acids long. CDR3 sequence: CASSKGTGGSYGYTF. The CDR3 DNA sequence: TGTGCCAGCAGCAAAGGGACAGGGGGTTCCTATGGCTACACCTTC.